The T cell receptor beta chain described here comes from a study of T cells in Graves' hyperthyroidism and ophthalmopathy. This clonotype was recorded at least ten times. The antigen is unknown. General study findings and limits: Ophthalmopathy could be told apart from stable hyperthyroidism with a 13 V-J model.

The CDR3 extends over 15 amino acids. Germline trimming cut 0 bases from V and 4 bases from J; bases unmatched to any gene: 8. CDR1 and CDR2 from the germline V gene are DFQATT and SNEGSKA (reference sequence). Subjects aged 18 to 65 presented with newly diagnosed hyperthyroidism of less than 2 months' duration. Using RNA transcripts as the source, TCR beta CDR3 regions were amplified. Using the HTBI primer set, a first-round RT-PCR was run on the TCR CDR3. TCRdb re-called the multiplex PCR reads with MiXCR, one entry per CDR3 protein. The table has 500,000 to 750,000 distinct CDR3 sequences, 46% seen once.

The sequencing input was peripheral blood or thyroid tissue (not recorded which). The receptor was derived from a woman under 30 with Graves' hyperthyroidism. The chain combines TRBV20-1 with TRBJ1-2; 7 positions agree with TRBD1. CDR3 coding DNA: TGCAGTGCTAGAGATCTGGGGCAGGGGGTCTATGGCTACACCTTC. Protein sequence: CSARDLGQGVYGYTF.